Presented here are 10 T cell receptor beta chains from one specimen sequenced in a study of T cells in Graves' hyperthyroidism and ophthalmopathy. Authors of the study amplified TCR beta CDR3 regions from RNA transcripts. The HTBI primer set was used in a first-round RT-PCR of the TCR CDR3. A single record per CDR3 protein comes from TCRdb applying MiXCR to the multiplex PCR reads. The table includes approximately 610,000 distinct CDR3 sequences, roughly 14% detected once. The sequencing input was blood. The source is a woman in her forties with Graves' ophthalmopathy.

This sequence joins TRBV27 and TRBJ2-7, with a possible D match to TRBD1 (6 bases). This CDR3 spans 16 amino acids. Germline V gene lookup returns CDR1 MNHEY and CDR2 SMNVEV (reference sequence). With 0 bases removed from V and 0 bases from J, the gap between germline ends came to 12 bases. CDR3 coding DNA: TGTGCCAGCAGTTTATCATGGGCAGGGGCCTCCTACGAGCAGTACTTC. Translation gives CASSLSWAGASYEQYF.

This clonotype has at least ten counts. The gene calls are TRBV30 and TRBJ1-1; D remains ambiguous. The CDR3 runs 11 residues. Trimming stripped 0 bases from V and 6 bases from J, with 5 bases between. Germline CDR1 reads GTSNPN; CDR2 reads SVGIG (reference sequence). CDR3 residues: CAWSVQPEAFF. Written as DNA, the CDR3 is TGTGCCTGGAGTGTCCAACCTGAAGCTTTCTTT. The whole variable domain, remainder taken from reference TRBV30 and TRBJ1-1, is SQTIHQWPATLVQPVGSPLSLECTVEGTSNPNLYWYRQAAGRGLQLLFYSVGIGQISSEVPQNLSASRPQDRQFILSSKKLLLSDSGFYLCAWSVQPEAFFGQGTRLTVV.

The genes are TRBV7-3 and TRBJ2-7, with D unresolved. CDR1 is SGHTA and CDR2 is FQGTGA in the germline V gene. V was shortened by 4 bases and J by 3 bases, with 13 bases between the two germline ends. This CDR3 comprises 14 residues. The CDR3 loop reads CASSYSPGHYEQYF. In nucleotides, the CDR3 is TGTGCCAGCAGCTACAGTCCTGGCCACTACGAGCAGTACTTC.

V usage is TRBV5-6 and J usage is TRBJ2-7, with D maybe TRBD2 (6 bases). Deletions cut 0 bases from V and 1 base from J, with 14 bases between. The CDR3 loop spans 16 amino acids. Germline CDR1 reads SGHDT; CDR2 reads YYEEEE. The CDR3 bases are TGTGCCAGCAGCTTGGGAGGCTGGACTACGTCCTACGAGCAGTACTTC. Protein sequence: CASSLGGWTTSYEQYF.

The V and J genes are TRBV18 and TRBJ1-2, with D unclear. CDR1 is KGHSH and CDR2 is LQKENI in the germline V gene. The CDR3 loop spans 13 amino acids. The germline V and J ends were trimmed by 4 bases and 8 bases, with 14 bases remaining between them. CDR3 in DNA: TGTGCCAGCTCACAGGTCCCGCCGTCGGGCTACACCTTC. Amino acid sequence: CASSQVPPSGYTF.

This clonotype was observed many times. This chain links TRBV20-1 with TRBJ2-2; D unresolved. Germline V gene sequence: CDR1 DFQATT, CDR2 SNEGSKA (reference sequence). The V gene lost 3 bases and the J gene lost 7 bases, with 18 bases spanning the gap. This CDR3 contains 15 residues. The CDR3 region is CSASSLAGYFGELFF. The DNA of the CDR3 is TGCAGTGCTAGTTCCCTGGCTGGTTATTTCGGGGAGCTGTTTTTT.

This clonotype was seen many times. The chain couples TRBV6-1 to TRBJ2-4, with D perhaps TRBD1 (6 bases). The CDR3 extends over 15 amino acids. Germline V gene lookup returns CDR1 MNHNS and CDR2 SASEGT. Deletions cut 5 bases from V and 0 bases from J, with 11 bases between. The CDR3 here is CASSLTGLAKNIQYF. Written as DNA, the CDR3 is TGTGCCAGCAGTCTAACAGGGCTAGCCAAAAACATTCAGTACTTC.

The table lists this clonotype with many counts. The chain recombines TRBV29-1 with TRBJ2-7; tentative D call: TRBD2 (5 bases). The CDR3 totals 11 residues. Trimming took off 6 bases at V and 2 bases at J, with 8 bases between the two ends. Looked up from germline, CDR1 is SQVTM and CDR2 is ANQGSEA. CDR3 nucleotide sequence: TGCAGCGTCGTACTAGCCTACGAGCAGTACTTC. Residues: CSVVLAYEQYF.

This clonotype has only a few counts. This chain uses TRBV5-1 with TRBJ1-2; 9 bases align to TRBD1. The CDR3 is 15 residues long. Germline V gene sequence: CDR1 SGHRS, CDR2 YFSETQ. Trimming took 4 bases from V and 8 from J; bases not matched to a gene: 12. The CDR3 region has the DNA TGCGCCAGCAGCCCCGGGACAGGGATTGTGTGGGGCTACACCTTC. Residues: CASSPGTGIVWGYTF.

This clonotype was detected many times. The rearrangement uses TRBV2 and TRBJ1-5, with 11 bases identical to TRBD1. The V gene's germline CDR1 is SNHLY and CDR2 FYNNEI. The CDR3 runs 16 residues. Trimming removed 4 bases from V and 3 bases from J; junction bases left unmatched: 5. CDR3 nucleotide sequence: TGTGCCAGCAGTGTAGGGACAGGGGGTTTCAATCAGCCCCAGCATTTT. This translates into CASSVGTGGFNQPQHF.